This TCR beta chain derives from a study of T cell responses to AZD1222 COVID-19 vaccine. Study-wide results and caveats: Along spike, vaccine-associated CD4 TCRs were found throughout, with dominance at 160-218 and 743-854. Baseline testing showed seropositivity in only a handful of AZD1222 recipients.

As concerns this clone: Its cognate antigen is unknown.

With V trimmed by 4 bases and J by 5 bases, 9 bases remained unmatched. This CDR3 has 14 amino acids. Germline V CDR1 and CDR2: SGHDT, YYEEEE. TCRdb's table, derived via immunoSEQ multiplex PCR, lists solely in-frame clones and lacks some. The table includes tens of thousands of clones, just over 90% detected once. The input for sequencing was peripheral blood, taken on day 0 of MenACWY control vaccination. This receptor was taken from an adult in good health. The chain is built from TRBV5-6 and TRBJ2-7, with TRBD1 identical over 7 bases. This CDR3 is CASSKTGDKDEQYF. The CDR3, as DNA: TGTGCCAGCAGCAAAACAGGGGATAAGGACGAGCAGTACTTC.